This TCR beta chain derives from a study of blood T cell repertoires in COVID-19. In the study overall: Sites in the United States, Italy and Spain provided acute and convalescent COVID-19 samples.

The germline V gene encodes CDR1 MNHEY and CDR2 SMNVEV (reference sequence). The V segment lost 5 bases and the J segment 3 bases; nucleotides outside the gene matches: 4. The length of the CDR3 is 14 residues. Sequenced by immunoSEQ multiplex PCR; TCRdb stores in-frame clones only, minus some. This sample has over 35,000 clones; 60% to 85% occur once, and the top ten carry roughly 25%. This sequence joins TRBV27 and TRBJ2-7; 10 bases align to TRBD2. Specimen: peripheral blood. The TCR comes from a man in his sixties or seventies with acute or convalescent COVID-19. CDR3 sequence: CASSPLAGYYEQYF. CDR3 in DNA: TGTGCCAGCAGTCCACTAGCGGGGTACTACGAGCAGTACTTC.